The subject of this entry is one TCR beta chain. The PCR had 60 Vbeta and 13 Jbeta primers. The assay was immunoSEQ multiplex PCR, and TCRdb's table has in-frame clones only and misses some. The data contain 150,000 to 200,000 clones, more than 70% of them singletons. This specimen belongs to a study of cytomegalovirus exposure and HLA in healthy donors. This CDR3 contains 15 residues. Trimming cost V 7 bases and J 7 bases; bases outside gene matches: 14. CDR1 is SQVTM, CDR2 ANQGSEA, per germline. The sample taken for sequencing was PBMCs. The chain recombines TRBV29-1 with TRBJ2-1; 9 bases fit TRBD2. This sequence originates from a woman in her forties in good health and CMV-seropositive. The CDR3 loop reads CSGEYIAGVGNEQFF. In DNA form, the CDR3 reads TGCAGCGGGGAATACATAGCGGGAGTGGGGAATGAGCAGTTCTTC.